This is a list of T cell receptor beta chains from one sample in a study of radiotherapy plus CTLA-4 blockade in lung cancer. Method: immunoSEQ multiplex PCR; TCRdb's copy keeps in-frame clones and lacks some. The sample records tens of thousands of clones, around four fifths being singletons. The sequencing used peripheral blood, collected from a patient treated with radiotherapy plus ipilimumab. The receptors shown here come from a human donor with non-small cell lung cancer whose response to radiotherapy plus ipilimumab could not be evaluated. Both conserved end residues are trimmed from each CDR3. A D gene is named only where the DNA matches it firmly. A clone size is listed for some rows: how often the clone was seen (once, few, many), or a class if it is expanded.

D gene	J gene	V gene	clone size	CDR3 protein
NA	TRBJ1-4	TRBV4-3	NA	ASSQGLSDEKLF
TRBD2	TRBJ2-3	TRBV2	NA	ASRVGLAGTQY
TRBD1	TRBJ2-2	TRBV2	NA	ASRVQGTVTGELF
NA	TRBJ1-4	TRBV6-6	NA	ASSYDGAQEKLF
NA	TRBJ2-3	TRBV6-5	few	ASSAMDTQY
NA	TRBJ2-4	TRBV7-9	NA	ASSSDSTQNIQY
TRBD1	TRBJ1-5	TRBV7-8	NA	ASSLRMTGGEQPQH
NA	TRBJ1-3	TRBV10-1	NA	ASSGTVPPRNTIY
TRBD1	TRBJ2-1	TRBV7-2	NA	ASSLSRDRLYNEQF
TRBD2	TRBJ2-7	TRBV27	NA	ASSSGRVPYEQY
TRBD2	TRBJ2-3	TRBV6-4	NA	ASSSGLASDTQY
TRBD1	TRBJ1-2	TRBV2	NA	ASSEAGQKSYT
NA	TRBJ2-1	TRBV7-9	NA	ASSRGSENNEQF
TRBD2	TRBJ2-7	TRBV7-2	NA	ASSSTTSGASYEQY
NA	TRBJ2-7	TRBV7-8	NA	ASSPWAGPSYEQY
NA	NA	TRBV19	NA	ASSNRGGFYEQY
TRBD1	TRBJ2-2	TRBV2	NA	ASAAGGTGELF
TRBD1	TRBJ2-3	TRBV7-2	once	ASSFDRAGTGGSDTQY
TRBD2	TRBJ2-7	TRBV28	NA	ASSLGLERGYEQY
TRBD1	TRBJ1-6	TRBV7-2	NA	ASSQRIITGVGNSPLH
TRBD2	TRBJ2-4	TRBV28	NA	ASSPTMGREARIAKNIQY
NA	TRBJ2-7	TRBV7-9	NA	ASSLAGGAYEQY
TRBD2	TRBJ2-1	TRBV28	NA	ASSLGLLAGGSEQF
NA	TRBJ2-7	TRBV11-2	NA	ASSVGHGPSYEQY
TRBD1	TRBJ1-5	TRBV27	NA	ASSRGQGSNQPQH
NA	TRBJ1-4	TRBV6-6	NA	ASKPPFEKLF